This is a list of T cell receptor beta chains from one sample in a study of T cells in localized non-small cell lung cancer. Repertoires were generated with immunoSEQ multiplex PCR, while TCRdb's copy carries only in-frame clones and drops some. The table has almost 40,000 clones, just over 85% seen once. Source: peripheral blood mononuclear cells, taken before any cancer treatment. The receptors were sampled from a male donor at least 60 years old with stage II lung adenocarcinoma. Each CDR3 is given with its conserved first and last residue. D genes are given only for firm matches. Size is stated for part of the rows, as once, few or many counts, or as a class when the clone is expanded.

j_call: TRBJ2-7
clone_size: NA
d_call: NA
v_call: TRBV6-6
cdr3_nt: TGTGCCAGCAGTCGTACTAGTCCCCACGAGCAGTACTTC
cdr3_aa: CASSRTSPHEQYF

j_call: TRBJ2-3
clone_size: NA
d_call: TRBD1
v_call: TRBV5-1
cdr3_nt: TGCGCCAGCAAGGGACAGGGGGCCTCAACAGATACGCAGTATTTT
cdr3_aa: CASKGQGASTDTQYF

j_call: TRBJ2-6
clone_size: NA
d_call: NA
v_call: TRBV19
cdr3_nt: TGTGCCAGTAGTGCCGGGGCGGGGATCTCTGGGGCCAACGTCCTGACTTTC
cdr3_aa: CASSAGAGISGANVLTF

j_call: TRBJ1-2
clone_size: NA
d_call: NA
v_call: TRBV5-1
cdr3_nt: TGCGCCAGCAGCAGCGTCGAGGGGTTCGTGGATGGCTACACCTTC
cdr3_aa: CASSSVEGFVDGYTF

j_call: TRBJ2-5
clone_size: once
d_call: NA
v_call: TRBV6-4
cdr3_nt: TGTGCCAGCAGGGGGCCTGGTGGGACCCAGTACTTC
cdr3_aa: CASRGPGGTQYF

j_call: TRBJ1-5
clone_size: NA
d_call: TRBD1
v_call: TRBV30
cdr3_nt: TGTGCCTGGAGCCCGGGACAGCCAAATCAGCCCCAGCATTTT
cdr3_aa: CAWSPGQPNQPQHF

j_call: TRBJ2-3
clone_size: NA
d_call: NA
v_call: TRBV28
cdr3_nt: TGTGCCAGCAGTTTCCCACAGTCTAGCACAGATACGCAGTATTTT
cdr3_aa: CASSFPQSSTDTQYF

j_call: TRBJ2-1
clone_size: NA
d_call: TRBD2
v_call: TRBV5-1
cdr3_nt: TGCGCCAGCAGCTTGGCGGGACTAGCGGGAGGAAATGAGCAGTTCTTC
cdr3_aa: CASSLAGLAGGNEQFF

j_call: TRBJ1-2
clone_size: NA
d_call: NA
v_call: TRBV30
cdr3_nt: TGTGCCTGGAGTCCGAAAGCGGGCTCTAACTATGGCTACACCTTC
cdr3_aa: CAWSPKAGSNYGYTF

j_call: TRBJ1-2
clone_size: NA
d_call: NA
v_call: TRBV29-1
cdr3_nt: TGCAGCGCTGATACAGGGCTGGACTATGGCTACACCTTC
cdr3_aa: CSADTGLDYGYTF

j_call: TRBJ2-6
clone_size: NA
d_call: NA
v_call: TRBV29-1
cdr3_nt: TGCAGCGCCATGGCTGGGGCCAACGTCCTGACTTTC
cdr3_aa: CSAMAGANVLTF

j_call: TRBJ1-5
clone_size: NA
d_call: TRBD1
v_call: TRBV15
cdr3_nt: TGTGCCACCAGCAGAGATAGGACAGGTAATCAGCCCCAGCATTTT
cdr3_aa: CATSRDRTGNQPQHF

j_call: TRBJ2-5
clone_size: NA
d_call: TRBD1
v_call: TRBV5-1
cdr3_nt: TGCGCCAGCAGCTTGGGACAGGGCCTGGAGACCCAGTACTTC
cdr3_aa: CASSLGQGLETQYF

j_call: TRBJ1-2
clone_size: NA
d_call: TRBD1
v_call: TRBV18
cdr3_nt: TGTGCCAGCTCACCGGCAGGGGGCGGAAGTAACTATGGCTACACCTTC
cdr3_aa: CASSPAGGGSNYGYTF

j_call: TRBJ2-7
clone_size: once
d_call: NA
v_call: TRBV29-1
cdr3_nt: TGCAGCGTACGAGAGAGTGGGGCCCCCGGTGAGCAGTACTTC
cdr3_aa: CSVRESGAPGEQYF

j_call: TRBJ2-5
clone_size: NA
d_call: TRBD1
v_call: TRBV6-1
cdr3_nt: TGTGCCAGCAGTGTGTTAACAGGGGAAGAGACCCAGTACTTC
cdr3_aa: CASSVLTGEETQYF